This T cell receptor (beta chain) originates from a study of radiotherapy plus CTLA-4 blockade in lung cancer. Study-level information: Roughly 17% of enrolled patients responded objectively, and about 30% had disease control. Notes on the study in general: There was expansion of tumor-derived TCR clones in blood after radiotherapy plus ipilimumab.

Points on this clone: The antigen remains unidentified.

With 3 bases removed from V and 7 bases from J, the gap between germline ends came to 9 bases. CDR1 SNHLY and CDR2 FYNNEI come from the germline V gene. The CDR3 consists of 12 residues. Those with chemo-refractory metastatic non-small-cell lung cancer were treated with focal radiation combined with CTLA-4 blockade using ipilimumab. TCRdb's table, derived via immunoSEQ multiplex PCR, lists solely in-frame clones and lacks some. The sample has tens of thousands of clones, roughly four fifths seen once; the top ten hold more than 4.5%. The input for sequencing was peripheral blood, taken from a patient treated with radiotherapy plus ipilimumab. The rearrangement links TRBV2 to TRBJ1-2; D possibly corresponds to TRBD1 (5 bases). The sequence came from a human donor with non-small cell lung cancer whose response to radiotherapy plus ipilimumab could not be evaluated. The CDR3, as DNA: TGTGCCAGCAGTGAGGAGGGGCTTGGCTACACCTTC. This codes for CASSEEGLGYTF.